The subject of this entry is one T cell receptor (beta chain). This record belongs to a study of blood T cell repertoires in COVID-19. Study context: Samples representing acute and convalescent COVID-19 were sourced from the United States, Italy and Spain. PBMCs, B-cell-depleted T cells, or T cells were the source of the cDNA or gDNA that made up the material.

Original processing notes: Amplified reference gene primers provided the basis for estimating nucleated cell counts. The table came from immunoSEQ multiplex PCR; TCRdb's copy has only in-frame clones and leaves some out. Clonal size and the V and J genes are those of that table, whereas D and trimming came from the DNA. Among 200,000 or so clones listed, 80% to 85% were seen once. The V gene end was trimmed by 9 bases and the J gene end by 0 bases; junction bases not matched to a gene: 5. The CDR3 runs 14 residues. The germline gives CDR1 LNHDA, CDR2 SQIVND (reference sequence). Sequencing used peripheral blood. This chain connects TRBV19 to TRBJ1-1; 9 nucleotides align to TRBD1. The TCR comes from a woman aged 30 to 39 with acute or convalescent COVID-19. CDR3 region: CASGTGTLNTEAFF. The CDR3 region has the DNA TGTGCCAGCGGGACAGGGACGTTGAACACTGAAGCTTTCTTT.